This T cell receptor (beta chain) derives from a study of T cell clones after liver transplantation. Study-wide background: Three of eight recipients were HCV-positive; others had non-autoimmune, non-viral indications. Study results and limitations: Graft donor-reactive T cells possibly entered the graft instead of undergoing deletion.

Data came from immunoSEQ multiplex PCR; TCRdb stores just in-frame clones and leaves some out. The table includes roughly 100,000 clones, about 86% detected once. Germline CDR1 and CDR2: KGHSH and LQKENI. The V and J ends lost 6 bases and 3 bases respectively, with 5 bases between them. The CDR3 extends over 12 amino acids. A word on this clone: As yet, its antigen is unknown.

The source of this sequence is a human patient who received a liver transplant. The graft donor may have given rise to some T cells. This chain links TRBV18 with TRBJ2-2; D might be TRBD1 or TRBD2, each matching 5 bases. This specimen consisted of CD4+ T cells from blood, obtained approximately 50 months after liver transplant. As DNA, the CDR3 is TGTGCCAGCTCGGGACACACCGGGGAGCTGTTTTTT. It translates to CASSGHTGELFF. The complete variable domain, with remaining parts taken from reference TRBV18 and TRBJ2-2, reads NAGVMQNPRHLVRRRGQEARLRCSPMKGHSHVYWYRQLPEEGLKFMVYLQKENIIDESGMPKERFSAEFPKEGPSILRIQQVVRGDSAAYFCASSGHTGELFFGEGSRLTVL.